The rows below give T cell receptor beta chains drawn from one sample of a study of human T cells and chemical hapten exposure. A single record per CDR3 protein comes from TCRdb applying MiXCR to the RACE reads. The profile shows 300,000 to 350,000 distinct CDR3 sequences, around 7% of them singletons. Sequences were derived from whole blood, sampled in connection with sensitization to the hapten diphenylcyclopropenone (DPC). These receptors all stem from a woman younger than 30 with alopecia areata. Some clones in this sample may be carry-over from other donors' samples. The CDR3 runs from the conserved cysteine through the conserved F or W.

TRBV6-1 CASSEIRAGAGEQYF
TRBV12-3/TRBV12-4 CASSLHQGSTEAFF
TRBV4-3 CASSQAEALGDFFGEQYF
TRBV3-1 CASSQEASNQPQHF
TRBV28 CASTLRQGFYYEQYF
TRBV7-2 CASSFRGRWGTEAFF
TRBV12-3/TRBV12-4 CASSLRPTYEQYF
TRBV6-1 CASPAGIGTGGPTDTQYF
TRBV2 CASRGVEGKVLASSYNSPLHF
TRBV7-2 CASSLMYNQPQHF
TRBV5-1 CASSLEGSPGETQYF
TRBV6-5 CASSYRLASGELFF
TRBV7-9 CASSLPVGDTQYF